The TCR beta chain described here comes from a study of blood T cell repertoires in COVID-19. CDR3 length: 14 amino acids. Between the trimmed V and J ends, which lost 3 bases and 7 bases, there was a span of 13 bases. Germline V gene sequence: CDR1 MDHEN, CDR2 SYDVKM. Authors' data handling: Amplifying reference gene primers gave estimates of nucleated cell counts. The table came from immunoSEQ multiplex PCR; TCRdb's copy has only in-frame clones and leaves some out. Clonal size and the V and J genes are those of that table, whereas D and trimming came from the DNA. The table lists under 140,000 clones, over 60% of them singletons.

The sample taken for sequencing was peripheral blood. The chain couples TRBV28 to TRBJ1-5; D is possibly TRBD1 (5 bases). This TCR was sampled from an elderly woman with acute or convalescent COVID-19. In DNA, the CDR3 is TGTGCCAGCAGTTTGGGGGGTAAAGGGCAGCCCCAGCATTTT. Protein: CASSLGGKGQPQHF.